The clone carrying this T cell receptor beta chain was counted a few times. Germline-derived CDR1 and CDR2 are MDHEN and SYDVKM. The V gene lost 4 bases and the J gene lost 12 bases, with 13 bases spanning the gap. CDR3 length equals 11 residues. These data are taken from a study of blood T cell repertoires in COVID-19. For the study at large: The origin of the acute and convalescent COVID-19 samples was the United States, Italy and Spain. Nucleic acid was either cDNA or gDNA, and it came from T cells, B-cell-depleted T cells, or PBMCs.

Original methodology: Quantification of nucleated cells was approximated via reference gene primer amplification. Clones were read by immunoSEQ multiplex PCR, and TCRdb kept only the in-frame ones, dropping some. V, J and clone size were drawn from that table, and D and trimming were deduced from the DNA. The table lists about 88,000 clones, about nine tenths of them singletons. Sequencing input: peripheral blood. V is TRBV28 and J is TRBJ2-7, with a possible D match to TRBD2 (5 bases). The clonotype comes from a human donor with active COVID-19. The donor label of this sample is uncertain. Written as DNA, the CDR3 is TGTGCCAGCAGTTCAGACGGGAATGCGTACTTC. Translating it yields CASSSDGNAYF. Together with reference TRBV28 and TRBJ2-7, the CDR3 gives the full variable domain: DVKVTQSSRYLVKRTGEKVFLECVQDMDHENMFWYRQDPGLGLRLIYFSYDVKMKEKGDIPEGYSVSREKKERFSLILESASTNQTSMYLCASSSDGNAYFGPGTRLTVT.